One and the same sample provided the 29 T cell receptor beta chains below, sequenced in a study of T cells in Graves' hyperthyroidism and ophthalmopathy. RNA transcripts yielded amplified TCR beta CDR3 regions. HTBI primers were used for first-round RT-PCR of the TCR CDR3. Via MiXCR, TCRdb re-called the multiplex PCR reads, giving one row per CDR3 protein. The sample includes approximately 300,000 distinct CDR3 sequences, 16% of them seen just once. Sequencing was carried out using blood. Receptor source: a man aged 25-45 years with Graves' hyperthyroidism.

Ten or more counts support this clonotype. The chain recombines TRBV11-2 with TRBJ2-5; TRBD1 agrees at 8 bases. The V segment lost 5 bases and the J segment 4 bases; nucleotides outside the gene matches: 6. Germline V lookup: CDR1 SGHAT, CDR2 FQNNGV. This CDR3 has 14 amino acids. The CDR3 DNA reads TGTGCCAGCAGCCCGCAGGGGGCAAGAGAGACCCAGTACTTC. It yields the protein CASSPQGARETQYF. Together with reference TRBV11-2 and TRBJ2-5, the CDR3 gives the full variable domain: EAGVAQSPRYKIIEKRQSVAFWCNPISGHATLYWYQQILGQGPKLLIQFQNNGVVDDSQLPKDRFSAERLKGVDSTLKIQPAKLEDSAVYLCASSPQGARETQYFGPGTRLLVL.

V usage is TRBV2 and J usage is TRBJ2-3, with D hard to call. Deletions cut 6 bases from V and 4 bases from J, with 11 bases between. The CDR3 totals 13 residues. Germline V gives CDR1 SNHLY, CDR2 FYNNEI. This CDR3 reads CASSRTMADTQYF. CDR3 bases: TGTGCCAGCAGCCGCACCATGGCAGATACGCAGTATTTT.

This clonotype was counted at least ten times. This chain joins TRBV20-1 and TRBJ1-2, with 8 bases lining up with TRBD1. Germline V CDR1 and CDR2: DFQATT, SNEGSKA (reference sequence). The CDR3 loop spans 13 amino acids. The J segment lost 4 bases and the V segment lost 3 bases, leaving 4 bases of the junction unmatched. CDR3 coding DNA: TGCAGTGCTAGGGGAGACAGGGGCTATGGCTACACCTTC. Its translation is CSARGDRGYGYTF.

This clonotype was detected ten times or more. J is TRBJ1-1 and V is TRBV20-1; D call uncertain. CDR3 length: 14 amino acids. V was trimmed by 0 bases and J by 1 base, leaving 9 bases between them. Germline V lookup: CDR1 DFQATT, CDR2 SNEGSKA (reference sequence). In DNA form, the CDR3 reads TGCAGTGCTAGAGACCGGACCGGGAACACTGAAGCTTTCTTT. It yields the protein CSARDRTGNTEAFF.

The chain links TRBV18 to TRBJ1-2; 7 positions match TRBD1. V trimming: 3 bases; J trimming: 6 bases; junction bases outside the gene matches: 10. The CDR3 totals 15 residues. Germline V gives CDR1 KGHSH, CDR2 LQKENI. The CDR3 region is CASSPTTGTADGYTF. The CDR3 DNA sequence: TGTGCCAGCTCACCTACGACCGGGACAGCCGATGGCTACACCTTC.

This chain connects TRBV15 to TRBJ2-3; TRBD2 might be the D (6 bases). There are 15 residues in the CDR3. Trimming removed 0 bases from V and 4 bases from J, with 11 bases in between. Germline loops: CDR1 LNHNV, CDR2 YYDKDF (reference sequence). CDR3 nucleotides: TGTGCCACCAGCAGAGATGGGACGGGAGCAGATACGCAGTATTTT. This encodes CATSRDGTGADTQYF.

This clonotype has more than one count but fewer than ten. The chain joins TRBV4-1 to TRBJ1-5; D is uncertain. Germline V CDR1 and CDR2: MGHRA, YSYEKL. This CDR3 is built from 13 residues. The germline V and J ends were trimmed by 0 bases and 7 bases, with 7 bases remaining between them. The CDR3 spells CASSQDATQPQHF. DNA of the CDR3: TGCGCCAGCAGCCAAGATGCAACCCAGCCCCAGCATTTT.

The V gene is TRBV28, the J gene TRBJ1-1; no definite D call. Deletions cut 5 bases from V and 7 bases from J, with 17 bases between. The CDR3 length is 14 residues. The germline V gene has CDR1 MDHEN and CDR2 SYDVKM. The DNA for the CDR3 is TGTGCCAGCAGTCCACCCTCTGGGGTCGGTGAAGCTTTCTTT. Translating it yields CASSPPSGVGEAFF.

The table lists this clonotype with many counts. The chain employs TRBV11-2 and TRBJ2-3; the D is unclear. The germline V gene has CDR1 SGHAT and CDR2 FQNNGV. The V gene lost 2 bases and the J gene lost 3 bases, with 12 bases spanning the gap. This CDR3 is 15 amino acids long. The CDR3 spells CASSLKVHPTDTQYF. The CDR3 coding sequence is TGTGCCAGCAGCTTAAAGGTTCATCCGACAGATACGCAGTATTTT.

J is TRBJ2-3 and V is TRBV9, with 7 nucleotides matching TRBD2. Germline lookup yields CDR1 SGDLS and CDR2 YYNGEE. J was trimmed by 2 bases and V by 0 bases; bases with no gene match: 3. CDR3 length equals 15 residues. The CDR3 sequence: CASSVDGRPTDTQYF. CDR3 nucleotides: TGTGCCAGCAGCGTAGACGGGAGGCCCACAGATACGCAGTATTTT.

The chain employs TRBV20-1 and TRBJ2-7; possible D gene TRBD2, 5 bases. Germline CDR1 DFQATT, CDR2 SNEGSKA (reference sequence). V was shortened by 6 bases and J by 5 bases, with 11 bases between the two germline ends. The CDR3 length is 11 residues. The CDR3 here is CSARTDHEQYF. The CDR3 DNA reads TGCAGTGCCCGGACTGACCACGAGCAGTACTTC.

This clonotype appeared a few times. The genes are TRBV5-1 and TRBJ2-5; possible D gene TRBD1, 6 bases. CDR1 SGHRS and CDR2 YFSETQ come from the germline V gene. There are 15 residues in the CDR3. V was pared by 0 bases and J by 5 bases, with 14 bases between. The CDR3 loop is CASSLVGGPGETQYF. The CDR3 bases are TGCGCCAGCAGCTTGGTAGGGGGTCCTGGGGAGACCCAGTACTTC.

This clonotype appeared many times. DNA of the CDR3: TGTGCCAGCAGCTTAGATCGTTCCGGGGAGCAGTTCTTC. This translates into CASSLDRSGEQFF. The chain carries TRBV11-2 and TRBJ2-1; no definite D call. Per germline, CDR1 SGHAT and CDR2 FQNNGV. Trimming stripped 0 bases from V and 10 bases from J, with 10 bases between. This CDR3 spans 13 amino acids.

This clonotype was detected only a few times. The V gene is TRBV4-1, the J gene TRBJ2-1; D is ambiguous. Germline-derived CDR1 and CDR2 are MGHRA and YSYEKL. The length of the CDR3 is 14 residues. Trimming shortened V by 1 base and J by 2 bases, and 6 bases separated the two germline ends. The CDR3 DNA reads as TGCGCCAGCAGCCAAGCGTCTACCTACAATGAGCAGTTCTTC. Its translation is CASSQASTYNEQFF.

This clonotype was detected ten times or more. The CDR3 DNA follows: TGTGCCAGCAGCCAAGAAATACTAGCCAAAAACATTCAGTACTTC. It is translated as CASSQEILAKNIQYF. V is TRBV11-2 and J is TRBJ2-4; no clear D gene. The CDR3 covers 15 residues. Germline V gene sequence: CDR1 SGHAT, CDR2 FQNNGV. Trimming shortened V by 5 bases and J by 0 bases, and 11 bases separated the two germline ends. The full variable domain, its missing parts supplied by reference TRBV11-2 and TRBJ2-4, is EAGVAQSPRYKIIEKRQSVAFWCNPISGHATLYWYQQILGQGPKLLIQFQNNGVVDDSQLPKDRFSAERLKGVDSTLKIQPAKLEDSAVYLCASSQEILAKNIQYFGAGTRLSVL.

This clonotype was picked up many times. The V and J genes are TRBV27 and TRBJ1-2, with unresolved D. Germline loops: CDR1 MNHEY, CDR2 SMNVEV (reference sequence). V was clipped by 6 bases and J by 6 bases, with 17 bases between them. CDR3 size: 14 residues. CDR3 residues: CASSPDEGRHGYTF. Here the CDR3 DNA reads TGTGCCAGCAGCCCAGATGAGGGAAGACATGGCTACACCTTC.

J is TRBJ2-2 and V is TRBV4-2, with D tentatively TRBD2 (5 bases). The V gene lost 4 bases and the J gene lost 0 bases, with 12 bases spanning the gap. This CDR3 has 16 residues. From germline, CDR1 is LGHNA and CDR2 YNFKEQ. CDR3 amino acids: CASSRSSGTNTGELFF. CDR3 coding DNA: TGTGCCAGCAGCCGGAGCAGCGGAACGAACACCGGGGAGCTGTTTTTT.

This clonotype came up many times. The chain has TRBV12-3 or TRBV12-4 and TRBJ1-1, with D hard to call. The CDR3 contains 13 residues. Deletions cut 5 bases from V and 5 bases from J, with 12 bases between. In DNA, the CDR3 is TGTGCCAGCAGTAGACCACTTGAGACTGAAGCTTTCTTT. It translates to CASSRPLETEAFF.

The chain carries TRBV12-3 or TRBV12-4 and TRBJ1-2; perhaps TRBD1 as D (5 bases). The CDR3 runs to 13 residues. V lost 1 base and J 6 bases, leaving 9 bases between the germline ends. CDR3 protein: CASSLGGTHGYTF. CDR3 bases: TGTGCCAGCAGTTTAGGGGGGACGCATGGCTACACCTTC.

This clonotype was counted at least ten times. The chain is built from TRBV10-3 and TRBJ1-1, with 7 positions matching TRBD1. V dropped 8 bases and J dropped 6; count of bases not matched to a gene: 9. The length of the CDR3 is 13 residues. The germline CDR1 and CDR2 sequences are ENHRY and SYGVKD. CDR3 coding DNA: TGTGCCATCGGCAGGGACAGAGGAGCTGAAGCTTTCTTT. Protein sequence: CAIGRDRGAEAFF.

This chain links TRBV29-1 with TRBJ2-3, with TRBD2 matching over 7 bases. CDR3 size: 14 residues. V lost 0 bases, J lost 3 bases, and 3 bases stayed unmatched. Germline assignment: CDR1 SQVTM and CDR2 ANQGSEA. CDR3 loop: CSVEDQGGTDTQYF. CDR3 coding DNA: TGCAGCGTTGAAGACCAGGGAGGGACAGATACGCAGTATTTT.

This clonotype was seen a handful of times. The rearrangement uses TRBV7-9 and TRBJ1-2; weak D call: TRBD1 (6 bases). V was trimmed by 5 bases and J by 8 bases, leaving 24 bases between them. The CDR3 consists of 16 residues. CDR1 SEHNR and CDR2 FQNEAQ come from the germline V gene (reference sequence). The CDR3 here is CASSPNNRVGGRGYTF. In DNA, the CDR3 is TGTGCCAGCAGCCCTAACAACAGAGTAGGGGGTCGAGGCTACACCTTC. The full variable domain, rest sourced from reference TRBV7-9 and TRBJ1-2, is DTGVSQNPRHKITKRGQNVTFRCDPISEHNRLYWYRQTLGQGPEFLTYFQNEAQLEKSRLLSDRFSAERPKGSFSTLEIQRTEQGDSAMYLCASSPNNRVGGRGYTFGSGTRLTVV.

In nucleotides, the CDR3 is TGTGCTAGTGGCCCCCCCGGAAGCGGCAGGGCACAAGAAAAACTGTTTTTT. Translation: CASGPPGSGRAQEKLFF. The genes are TRBV12-5 and TRBJ1-4; possibly TRBD1 for D (5 bases). The CDR3 spans 17 residues. Trimming cost V 6 bases and J 8 bases, with 25 bases left between them. The germline V gene has CDR1 LGHNT and CDR2 FRNRAP. The full variable domain, completed using reference TRBV12-5 and TRBJ1-4, is DARVTQTPRHKVTEMGQEVTMRCQPILGHNTVFWYRQTMMQGLELLAYFRNRAPLDDSGMPKDRFSAEMPDATLATLKIQPSEPRDSAVYFCASGPPGSGRAQEKLFFGSGTQLSVL.

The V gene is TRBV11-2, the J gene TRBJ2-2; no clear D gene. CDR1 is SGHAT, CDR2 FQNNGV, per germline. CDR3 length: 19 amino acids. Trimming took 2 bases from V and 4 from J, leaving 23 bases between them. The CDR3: CASSLKGLGWVDRTGELFF. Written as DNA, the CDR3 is TGTGCCAGCAGCTTAAAGGGTTTGGGATGGGTGGACCGCACCGGGGAGCTGTTTTTT.

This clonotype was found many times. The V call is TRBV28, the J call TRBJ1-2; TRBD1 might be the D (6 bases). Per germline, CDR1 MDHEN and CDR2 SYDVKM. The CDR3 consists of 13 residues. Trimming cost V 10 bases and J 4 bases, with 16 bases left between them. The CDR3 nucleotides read TGTGCCACCCGGGGGCTTGGAGTCTATGGCTACACCTTC. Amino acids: CATRGLGVYGYTF.

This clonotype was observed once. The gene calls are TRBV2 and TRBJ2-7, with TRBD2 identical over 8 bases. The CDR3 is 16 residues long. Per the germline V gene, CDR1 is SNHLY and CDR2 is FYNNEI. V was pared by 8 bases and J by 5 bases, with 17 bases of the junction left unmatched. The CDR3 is CASLSVFGGRINEQYF. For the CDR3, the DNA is TGTGCCAGCCTATCAGTTTTCGGCGGGAGGATCAACGAGCAGTACTTC.

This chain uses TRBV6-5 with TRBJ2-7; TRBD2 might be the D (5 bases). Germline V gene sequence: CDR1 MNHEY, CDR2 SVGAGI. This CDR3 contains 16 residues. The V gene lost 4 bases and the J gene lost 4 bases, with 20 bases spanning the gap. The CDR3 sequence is CASSWDPGTAPYEQYF. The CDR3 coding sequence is TGTGCCAGCAGTTGGGATCCGGGAACAGCACCTTACGAGCAGTACTTC.

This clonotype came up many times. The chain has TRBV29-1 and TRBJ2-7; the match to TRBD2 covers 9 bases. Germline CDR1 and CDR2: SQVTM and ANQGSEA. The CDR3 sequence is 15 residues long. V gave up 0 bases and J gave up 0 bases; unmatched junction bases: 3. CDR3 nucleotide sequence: TGCAGCGTTGAAGATCTAGCGGGGAGCTCCTACGAGCAGTACTTC. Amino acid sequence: CSVEDLAGSSYEQYF.

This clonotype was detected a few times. Written as DNA, the CDR3 is TGTGCCAGCAGGCACGGACTAGCGGGAGGGCCTAGAGATACGCAGTATTTT. Its protein is CASRHGLAGGPRDTQYF. This sequence joins TRBV7-9 and TRBJ2-3; 15 nucleotides match TRBD2. Trimming removed 6 bases from V and 5 bases from J; junction bases left unmatched: 9. Germline CDR1 is SEHNR and CDR2 is FQNEAQ (reference sequence). This CDR3 comprises 17 residues.